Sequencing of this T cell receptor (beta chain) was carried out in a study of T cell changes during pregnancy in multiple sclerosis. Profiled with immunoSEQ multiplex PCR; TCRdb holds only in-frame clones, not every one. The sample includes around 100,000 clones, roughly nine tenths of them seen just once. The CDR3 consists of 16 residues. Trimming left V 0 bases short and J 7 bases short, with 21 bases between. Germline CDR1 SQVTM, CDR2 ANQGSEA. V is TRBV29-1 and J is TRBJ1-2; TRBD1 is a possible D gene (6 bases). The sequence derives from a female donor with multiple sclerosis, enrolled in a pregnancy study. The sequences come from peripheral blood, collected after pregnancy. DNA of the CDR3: TGCAGCGTTGAAGAATCAGGCCACAGGGAACACTCTGGCTACACCTTC. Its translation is CSVEESGHREHSGYTF.